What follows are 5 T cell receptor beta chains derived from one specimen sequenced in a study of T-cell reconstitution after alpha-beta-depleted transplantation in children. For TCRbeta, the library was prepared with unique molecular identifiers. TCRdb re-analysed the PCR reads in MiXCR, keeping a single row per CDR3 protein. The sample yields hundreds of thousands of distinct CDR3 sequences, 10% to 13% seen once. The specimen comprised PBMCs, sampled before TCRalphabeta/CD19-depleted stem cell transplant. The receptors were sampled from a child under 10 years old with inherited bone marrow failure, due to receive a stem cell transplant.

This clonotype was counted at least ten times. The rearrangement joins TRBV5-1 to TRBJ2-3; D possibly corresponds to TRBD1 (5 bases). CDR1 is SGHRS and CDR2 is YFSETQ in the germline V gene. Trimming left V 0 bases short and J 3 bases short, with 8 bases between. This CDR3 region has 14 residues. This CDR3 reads CASSLEGMTDTQYF. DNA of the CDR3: TGCGCCAGCAGCTTGGAGGGGATGACAGATACGCAGTATTTT.

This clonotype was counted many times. CDR3 bases: TGTGCCAGCAGCCATGGCGGGGGCTACGAGCAGTACTTC. Translated, it gives CASSHGGGYEQYF. V gene TRBV4-2 combines with J gene TRBJ2-7; 7 positions match TRBD2. Looked up from germline, CDR1 is LGHNA and CDR2 is YNFKEQ. The CDR3 is made up of 13 amino acids. J was trimmed by 3 bases and V by 3 bases; bases with no gene match: 2.

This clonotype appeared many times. CDR3 DNA: TGTGCCAGCAGCTTGGGGCCACCACGGAACATTCAGTACTTC. This translates into CASSLGPPRNIQYF. V gene TRBV7-8 combines with J gene TRBJ2-4; D perhaps matches TRBD1 (5 bases). The CDR3 totals 14 residues. V was trimmed by 3 bases and J by 7 bases, leaving 13 bases between them. CDR1 and CDR2 from the germline V gene are SGHVS and FQNEAQ.

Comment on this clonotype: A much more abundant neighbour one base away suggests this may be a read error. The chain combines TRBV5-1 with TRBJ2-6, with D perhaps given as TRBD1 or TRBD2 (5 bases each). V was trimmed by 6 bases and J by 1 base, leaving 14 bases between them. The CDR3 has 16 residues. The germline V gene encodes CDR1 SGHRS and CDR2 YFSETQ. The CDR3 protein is CASIFPRESGANVLTF. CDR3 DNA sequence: TGCGCCAGCATCTTCCCCAGGGAGTCTGGGGCCAACGTCCTGACTTTC.

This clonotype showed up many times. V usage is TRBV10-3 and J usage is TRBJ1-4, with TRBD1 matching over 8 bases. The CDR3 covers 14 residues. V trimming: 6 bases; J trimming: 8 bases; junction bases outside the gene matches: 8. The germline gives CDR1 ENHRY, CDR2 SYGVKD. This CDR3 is CAISHDRGGEKLFF. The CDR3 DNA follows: TGTGCCATCAGCCATGACAGGGGAGGGGAAAAACTGTTTTTT.